These T cell receptor beta chains were read from a single sample in a study of blood T cells in healthy people across ages. TCRdb re-derived calls from the 5' RACE reads in MiXCR, one entry per CDR3 protein. The data hold about 640,000 distinct CDR3 sequences, with about 53% observed a single time. Input material: blood. All receptors come from a man in his sixties in good health. CDR3s include the opening cysteine and the closing phenylalanine or tryptophan. Fields, in order: D gene, J gene, clone size, V gene, CDR3 DNA, CDR3 protein. D genes are given only for firm matches. The listing skips clone size in some rows; elsewhere it reads once, few, many or a size class.

D gene: .
J gene: TRBJ2-3
clone size: once
V gene: TRBV20-1
CDR3 DNA: TGCAGTGCTAGGTTGAGGCAGGACCCCACAGATACGCAGTATTTT
CDR3 protein: CSARLRQDPTDTQYF

D gene: .
J gene: TRBJ2-7
clone size: once
V gene: TRBV20-1
CDR3 DNA: TGCAGTGCCAGCAGGGGAGGGGGCGCATCCGAGCAGTACTTC
CDR3 protein: CSASRGGGASEQYF

D gene: TRBD2
J gene: TRBJ2-1
clone size: .
V gene: TRBV5-5
CDR3 DNA: TGTGCCAGCAGCTTGAGTGCGGGGGGTGAGCAGTTCTTC
CDR3 protein: CASSLSAGGEQFF

D gene: TRBD1
J gene: TRBJ1-2
clone size: .
V gene: TRBV25-1
CDR3 DNA: TGTGCCAGCAGTGATGGGGACAGTCTCGCTGGCTACACCTTC
CDR3 protein: CASSDGDSLAGYTF

D gene: TRBD2
J gene: TRBJ2-1
clone size: .
V gene: TRBV20-1
CDR3 DNA: TGCAGTGCTAGAGAGGCTGGCGGGGGGAGCCTCCTGTTCTTC
CDR3 protein: CSAREAGGGSLLFF

D gene: TRBD2
J gene: TRBJ2-7
clone size: .
V gene: TRBV5-1
CDR3 DNA: TGCGCCAGCAGCCCCCAAGGGAGCGGGGGATACGAGCAGTACTTC
CDR3 protein: CASSPQGSGGYEQYF

D gene: .
J gene: TRBJ2-7
clone size: .
V gene: TRBV6-6
CDR3 DNA: TGTGCCAGCAGACCCCTGACGGGGTCTAACGAGCAGTACTTC
CDR3 protein: CASRPLTGSNEQYF

D gene: .
J gene: TRBJ2-2
clone size: .
V gene: TRBV25-1
CDR3 DNA: TGTGCCAGCAGTGAATACGGGACAGGGGAGCTGTTTTTT
CDR3 protein: CASSEYGTGELFF

D gene: .
J gene: TRBJ2-7
clone size: many
V gene: TRBV15
CDR3 DNA: TGTGCCACCAGCAGAGACGGGCGCTACGAGCAGTACTTC
CDR3 protein: CATSRDGRYEQYF

D gene: .
J gene: TRBJ1-6
clone size: .
V gene: TRBV5-6
CDR3 DNA: TGTGCCAACGCCCGGTCCCATTCACCCCTCCACTTT
CDR3 protein: CANARSHSPLHF

D gene: .
J gene: TRBJ2-2
clone size: .
V gene: TRBV18
CDR3 DNA: TGTGCCAGCTCATCAGGTGCTAGTTCCGCTTCGAACACCGGGGAGCTGTTTTTT
CDR3 protein: CASSSGASSASNTGELFF

D gene: .
J gene: TRBJ1-1
clone size: once
V gene: TRBV12-3/TRBV12-4
CDR3 DNA: TGTGCCAGCGGGGACCGAGCCTTTGAAGCTTTCTTT
CDR3 protein: CASGDRAFEAFF

D gene: TRBD2
J gene: TRBJ2-7
clone size: .
V gene: TRBV20-1
CDR3 DNA: TGCAGTGCTAGAGTCCGGCTAGCGGGGGGGCCTTCCTACAATGAGCAGTACTTC
CDR3 protein: CSARVRLAGGPSYNEQYF

D gene: .
J gene: TRBJ1-6
clone size: few
V gene: TRBV11-2
CDR3 DNA: TGTGCCAGCAGCCAACGAGAGAATTCACCCCTCCACTTT
CDR3 protein: CASSQRENSPLHF

D gene: .
J gene: TRBJ2-4
clone size: few
V gene: TRBV15
CDR3 DNA: TGTGCCACCAGCTCAGGGCTAGCCAAAAACATTCAGTACTTC
CDR3 protein: CATSSGLAKNIQYF

D gene: .
J gene: TRBJ2-7
clone size: .
V gene: TRBV20-1
CDR3 DNA: TGCAGTGCTAGAGATCGTTTAGCTTACGAGCAGTACTTC
CDR3 protein: CSARDRLAYEQYF

D gene: TRBD1
J gene: TRBJ2-5
clone size: few
V gene: TRBV6-1
CDR3 DNA: TGTGCCAGCAGATGGACAGGGTCCGAGACCCAGTACTTC
CDR3 protein: CASRWTGSETQYF

D gene: .
J gene: TRBJ1-6
clone size: .
V gene: TRBV7-9
CDR3 DNA: TGTGCCAGCAGCTTGCCGGGGAAACCCCTCCACTTT
CDR3 protein: CASSLPGKPLHF

D gene: TRBD1
J gene: TRBJ2-1
clone size: .
V gene: TRBV9
CDR3 DNA: TGTGCCAGCAGTCGGGACAGGGGAATCTACAATGAGCAGTTCTTC
CDR3 protein: CASSRDRGIYNEQFF

D gene: .
J gene: TRBJ2-1
clone size: .
V gene: TRBV2
CDR3 DNA: TGTGCCAGCAGTGATGCTAGAGAGCCCCTCGAGCCCTACAATGAGCAGTTCTTC
CDR3 protein: CASSDAREPLEPYNEQFF

D gene: TRBD2
J gene: TRBJ2-7
clone size: .
V gene: TRBV9
CDR3 DNA: TGTGCCAGCAGCGGAGGGCTCGGGACTAGCGGTCAGGTGCAGTACTTC
CDR3 protein: CASSGGLGTSGQVQYF

D gene: TRBD1
J gene: TRBJ2-5
clone size: .
V gene: TRBV24-1
CDR3 DNA: TGTGCCACCAGTGATTCAGGGGGTTTCCAAGAGACCCAGTACTTC
CDR3 protein: CATSDSGGFQETQYF

D gene: .
J gene: TRBJ2-3
clone size: .
V gene: TRBV20-1
CDR3 DNA: TGCAGTGCTAGTTACAGCACAGATACGCAGTATTTT
CDR3 protein: CSASYSTDTQYF

D gene: .
J gene: TRBJ2-3
clone size: .
V gene: TRBV7-2
CDR3 DNA: TGTGCCAGCAGCGGCGCCCGGTCTATCATGTATTTT
CDR3 protein: CASSGARSIMYF

D gene: .
J gene: TRBJ1-5
clone size: once
V gene: TRBV29-1
CDR3 DNA: TGCAGCGTTGGGGTATGTGCTGGCAATCAGCCCCAGCATTTT
CDR3 protein: CSVGVCAGNQPQHF

D gene: .
J gene: TRBJ2-5
clone size: .
V gene: TRBV12-3/TRBV12-4
CDR3 DNA: TGTGCCTGCAGTCGGGACCCCCAAGAGACCCAGTACTTC
CDR3 protein: CACSRDPQETQYF

D gene: .
J gene: TRBJ2-6
clone size: few
V gene: TRBV15
CDR3 DNA: TGTGCCACCAGCAGAGTCGGAAAGTCTGGGGCCAACGTCCTGACTTTC
CDR3 protein: CATSRVGKSGANVLTF

D gene: TRBD1
J gene: TRBJ2-5
clone size: .
V gene: TRBV5-4
CDR3 DNA: TGTGCCAGCCGCCGGGACAGGGGGCCAGAGACCCAGTACTTC
CDR3 protein: CASRRDRGPETQYF

D gene: .
J gene: TRBJ2-1
clone size: .
V gene: TRBV4-1
CDR3 DNA: TGCGCCAGCAGCCTCCCGGGCGGGGGCTTAAACAATGAGCAGTTCTTC
CDR3 protein: CASSLPGGGLNNEQFF

D gene: TRBD2
J gene: TRBJ2-3
clone size: .
V gene: TRBV5-1
CDR3 DNA: TGCGCCAGCAGCTTCAGTCGCGGGGGGACCACAGATACGCAGTATTTT
CDR3 protein: CASSFSRGGTTDTQYF

D gene: TRBD1
J gene: TRBJ2-7
clone size: once
V gene: TRBV27
CDR3 DNA: TGTGCCAGCAGTTTTGACCCAGCCGGGACAGGGAACTACGAGCAGTACTTC
CDR3 protein: CASSFDPAGTGNYEQYF

D gene: TRBD1
J gene: TRBJ1-6
clone size: .
V gene: TRBV7-2
CDR3 DNA: TGTACCAGACCGACAGGGCTCGGCTCCTATAATTCACCCCTCCACTTT
CDR3 protein: CTRPTGLGSYNSPLHF

D gene: TRBD1
J gene: TRBJ2-7
clone size: .
V gene: TRBV29-1
CDR3 DNA: TGCAGCGTAGCCGAACAGGGGGTTTTTTTCAACGAGCAGTACTTC
CDR3 protein: CSVAEQGVFFNEQYF

D gene: .
J gene: TRBJ1-5
clone size: few
V gene: TRBV19
CDR3 DNA: TGTGCCAGTAGTTCAACAGGGTATAGCAATCAGCCCCAGCATTTT
CDR3 protein: CASSSTGYSNQPQHF

D gene: .
J gene: TRBJ2-4
clone size: .
V gene: TRBV20-1
CDR3 DNA: TGCAGTGCCACAGACGGCGGGTCCAAAAACATTCAGTACTTC
CDR3 protein: CSATDGGSKNIQYF

D gene: .
J gene: TRBJ2-5
clone size: .
V gene: TRBV14
CDR3 DNA: TGTGCCAGCAGCCGGCCAGCAGGAAGGGGAGAGACCCAGTACTTC
CDR3 protein: CASSRPAGRGETQYF

D gene: .
J gene: TRBJ2-6
clone size: .
V gene: TRBV3-1
CDR3 DNA: TGTACCAGCAGCCTCGGGACATATGGTACTGGGGCCAACGTCCTGACTTTC
CDR3 protein: CTSSLGTYGTGANVLTF

D gene: TRBD1
J gene: TRBJ2-5
clone size: few
V gene: TRBV12-3/TRBV12-4
CDR3 DNA: TGTGCCAGCAGCTACATCCTCGGGACAGGGGGTGGAGAGACCCAGTACTTC
CDR3 protein: CASSYILGTGGGETQYF

D gene: .
J gene: TRBJ2-7
clone size: once
V gene: TRBV4-1
CDR3 DNA: TGCGCCAGCAGCCGGGGTGACCCTTCCTACGAGCAGTACTTC
CDR3 protein: CASSRGDPSYEQYF

D gene: .
J gene: TRBJ2-5
clone size: .
V gene: TRBV6-1
CDR3 DNA: TGTGCCAGCATTTCCCGGCAAGAGACCCAGTACTTC
CDR3 protein: CASISRQETQYF